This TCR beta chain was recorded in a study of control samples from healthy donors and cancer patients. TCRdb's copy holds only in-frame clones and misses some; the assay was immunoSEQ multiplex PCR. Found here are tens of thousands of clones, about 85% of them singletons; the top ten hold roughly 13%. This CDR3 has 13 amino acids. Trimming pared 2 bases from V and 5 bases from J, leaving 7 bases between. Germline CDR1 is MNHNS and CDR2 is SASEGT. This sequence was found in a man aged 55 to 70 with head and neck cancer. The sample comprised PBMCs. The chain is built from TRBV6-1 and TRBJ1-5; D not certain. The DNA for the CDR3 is TGTGCCAGCAGTGAAACGGCTGATCAGCCCCAGCATTTT. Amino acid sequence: CASSETADQPQHF.